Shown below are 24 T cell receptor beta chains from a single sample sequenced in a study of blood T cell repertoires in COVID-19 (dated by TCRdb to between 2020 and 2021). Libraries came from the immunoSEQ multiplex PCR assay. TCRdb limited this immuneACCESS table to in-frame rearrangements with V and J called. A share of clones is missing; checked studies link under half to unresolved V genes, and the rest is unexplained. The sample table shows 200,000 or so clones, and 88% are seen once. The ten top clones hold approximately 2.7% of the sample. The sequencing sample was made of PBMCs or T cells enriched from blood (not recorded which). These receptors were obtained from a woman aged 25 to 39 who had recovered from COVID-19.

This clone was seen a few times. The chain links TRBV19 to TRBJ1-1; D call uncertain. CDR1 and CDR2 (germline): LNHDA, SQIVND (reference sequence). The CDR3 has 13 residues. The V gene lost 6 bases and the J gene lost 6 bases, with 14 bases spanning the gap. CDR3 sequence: CASSPRVAPEAFF. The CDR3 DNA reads TGTGCCAGTAGCCCTCGGGTGGCCCCTGAAGCTTTCTTT.

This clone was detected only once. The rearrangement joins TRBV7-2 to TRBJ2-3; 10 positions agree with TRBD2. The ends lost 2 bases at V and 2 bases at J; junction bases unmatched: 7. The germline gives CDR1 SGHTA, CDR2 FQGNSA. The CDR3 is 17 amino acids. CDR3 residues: CASSLFQSGGATDTQYF. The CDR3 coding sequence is TGTGCCAGCAGCTTATTTCAGAGCGGGGGGGCCACAGATACGCAGTATTTT.

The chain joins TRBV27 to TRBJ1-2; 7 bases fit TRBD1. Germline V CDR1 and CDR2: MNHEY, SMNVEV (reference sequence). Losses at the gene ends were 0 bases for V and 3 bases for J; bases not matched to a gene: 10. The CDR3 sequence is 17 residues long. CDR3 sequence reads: CASSLSPRQGTYYGYTF. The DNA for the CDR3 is TGTGCCAGCAGTTTATCGCCCAGACAGGGCACGTACTATGGCTACACCTTC.

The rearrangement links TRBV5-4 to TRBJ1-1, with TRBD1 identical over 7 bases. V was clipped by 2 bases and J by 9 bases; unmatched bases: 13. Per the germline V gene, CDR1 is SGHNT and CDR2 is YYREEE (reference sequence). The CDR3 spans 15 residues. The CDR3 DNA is TGTGCCAGCAGCTTTACCCCGACAGGGAAGGACCAAGCTTTCTTT. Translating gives CASSFTPTGKDQAFF.

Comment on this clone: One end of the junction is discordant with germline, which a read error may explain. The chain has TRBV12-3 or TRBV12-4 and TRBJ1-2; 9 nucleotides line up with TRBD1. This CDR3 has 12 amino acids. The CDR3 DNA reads TGTGCCAGCAGTTTTTCGGGAGGACAGGGGATCTTC. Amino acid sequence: CASSFSGGQGIF.

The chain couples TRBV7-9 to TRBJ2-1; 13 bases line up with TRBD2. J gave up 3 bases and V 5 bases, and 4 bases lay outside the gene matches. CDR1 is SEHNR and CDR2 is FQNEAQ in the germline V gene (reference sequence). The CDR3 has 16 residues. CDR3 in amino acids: CASSTSGGAYYNEQFF. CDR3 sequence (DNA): TGTGCCAGCAGCACTAGCGGGGGGGCATACTACAATGAGCAGTTCTTC.

The DNA of the CDR3 is TGTGCCAGCAGTTTTCCCACACCTGAAGCTTTCTTT. Translated: CASSFPTPEAFF. The J gene is TRBJ1-1, the V gene TRBV12-3 or TRBV12-4, with no clear D. Trimming removed 3 bases from V and 6 bases from J, with 8 bases in between. This CDR3 spans 12 amino acids.

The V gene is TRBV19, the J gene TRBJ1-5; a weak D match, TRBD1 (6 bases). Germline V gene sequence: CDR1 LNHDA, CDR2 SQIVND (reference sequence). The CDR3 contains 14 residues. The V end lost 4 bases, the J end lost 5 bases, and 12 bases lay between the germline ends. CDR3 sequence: CASSTGTPDQPQHF. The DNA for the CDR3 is TGTGCCAGTAGTACCGGGACACCAGATCAGCCCCAGCATTTT.

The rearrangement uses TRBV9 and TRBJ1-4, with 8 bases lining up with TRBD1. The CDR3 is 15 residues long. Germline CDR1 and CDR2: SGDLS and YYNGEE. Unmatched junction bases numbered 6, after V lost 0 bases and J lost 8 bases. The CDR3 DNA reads TGTGCCAGCAGCGTAGCCATCGGACAGGGAGAAAAACTGTTTTTT. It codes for CASSVAIGQGEKLFF.

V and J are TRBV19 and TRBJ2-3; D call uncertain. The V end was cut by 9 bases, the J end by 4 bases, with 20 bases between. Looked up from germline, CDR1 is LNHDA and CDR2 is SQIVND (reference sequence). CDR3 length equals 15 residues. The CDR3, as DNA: TGTGCCAGCATTAATAACTCACCCTGTGCAGATACGCAGTATTTT. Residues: CASINNSPCADTQYF.

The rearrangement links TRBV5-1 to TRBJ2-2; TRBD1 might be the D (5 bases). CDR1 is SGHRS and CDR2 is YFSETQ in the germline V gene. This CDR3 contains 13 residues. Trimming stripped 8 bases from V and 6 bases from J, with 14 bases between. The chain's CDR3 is CASGHPNAGELFF. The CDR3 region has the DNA TGCGCCAGTGGACACCCGAATGCCGGGGAGCTGTTTTTT.

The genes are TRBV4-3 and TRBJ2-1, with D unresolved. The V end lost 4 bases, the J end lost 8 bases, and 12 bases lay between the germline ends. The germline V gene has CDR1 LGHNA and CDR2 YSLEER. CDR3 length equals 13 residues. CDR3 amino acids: CASSPTVGDEQFF. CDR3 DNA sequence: TGCGCCAGCAGCCCAACGGTGGGCGATGAGCAGTTCTTC.

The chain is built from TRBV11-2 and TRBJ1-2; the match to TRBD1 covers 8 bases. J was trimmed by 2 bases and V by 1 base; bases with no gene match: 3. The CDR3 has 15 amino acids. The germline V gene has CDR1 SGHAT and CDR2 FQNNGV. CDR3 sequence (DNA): TGTGCCAGCAGCTTAGCAACAGGGGGGAACTATGGCTACACCTTC. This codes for CASSLATGGNYGYTF.

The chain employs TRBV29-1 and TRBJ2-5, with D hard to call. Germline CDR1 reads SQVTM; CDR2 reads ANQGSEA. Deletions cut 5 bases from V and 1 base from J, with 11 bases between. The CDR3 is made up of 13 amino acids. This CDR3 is CSVCSTVQETQYF. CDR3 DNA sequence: TGCAGCGTTTGTTCAACTGTCCAAGAGACCCAGTACTTC.

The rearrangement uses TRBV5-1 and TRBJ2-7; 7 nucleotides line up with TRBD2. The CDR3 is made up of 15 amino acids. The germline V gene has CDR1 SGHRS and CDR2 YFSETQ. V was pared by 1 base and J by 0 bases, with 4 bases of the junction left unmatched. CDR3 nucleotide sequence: TGCGCCAGCAGCTTGTTTAGCGGGTCCTCCTACGAGCAGTACTTC. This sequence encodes CASSLFSGSSYEQYF.

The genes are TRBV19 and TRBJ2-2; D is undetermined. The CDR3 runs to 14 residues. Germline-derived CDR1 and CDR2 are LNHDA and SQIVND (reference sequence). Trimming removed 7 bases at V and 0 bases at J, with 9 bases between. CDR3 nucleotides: TGTGCCAGTAAATTATCTGCGAACACCGGGGAGCTGTTTTTT. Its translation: CASKLSANTGELFF.

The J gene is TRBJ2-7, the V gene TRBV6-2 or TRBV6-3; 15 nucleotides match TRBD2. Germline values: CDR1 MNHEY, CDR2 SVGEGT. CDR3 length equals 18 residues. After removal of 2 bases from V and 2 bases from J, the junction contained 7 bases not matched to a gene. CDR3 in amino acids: CASSYGGLAGGLTYEQYF. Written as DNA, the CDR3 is TGTGCCAGCAGTTACGGCGGACTAGCGGGGGGGCTAACCTACGAGCAGTACTTC.

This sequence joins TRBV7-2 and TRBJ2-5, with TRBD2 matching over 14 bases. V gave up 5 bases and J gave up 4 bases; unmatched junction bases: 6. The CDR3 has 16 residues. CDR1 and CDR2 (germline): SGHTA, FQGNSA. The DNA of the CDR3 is TGTGCCAGCAGCCGGACTAGCGGGGGGTACCGAGAGACCCAGTACTTC. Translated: CASSRTSGGYRETQYF.

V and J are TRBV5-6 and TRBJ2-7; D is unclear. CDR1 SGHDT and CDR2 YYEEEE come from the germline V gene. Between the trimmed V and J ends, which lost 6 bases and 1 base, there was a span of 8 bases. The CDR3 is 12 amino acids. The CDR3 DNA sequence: TGTGCCAGCAATTACGGGTCCTACGAGCAGTACTTC. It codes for CASNYGSYEQYF.

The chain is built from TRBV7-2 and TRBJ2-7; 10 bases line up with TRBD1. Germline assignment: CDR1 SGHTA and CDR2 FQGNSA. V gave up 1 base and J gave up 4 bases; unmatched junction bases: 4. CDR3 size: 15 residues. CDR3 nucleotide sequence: TGTGCCAGCAGCTTAGATGGGACAGGGGTTTACGAGCAGTACTTC. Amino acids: CASSLDGTGVYEQYF.

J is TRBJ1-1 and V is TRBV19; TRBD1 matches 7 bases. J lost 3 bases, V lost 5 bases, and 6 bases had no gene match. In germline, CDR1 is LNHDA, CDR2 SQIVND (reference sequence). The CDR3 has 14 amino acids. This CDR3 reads CASSQGQDDTEAFF. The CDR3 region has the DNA TGTGCCAGTAGTCAAGGACAGGATGACACTGAAGCTTTCTTT.

The CDR3 here is CASSYRQAGVRVPEAFF. CDR3 nucleotides: TGTGCCAGCAGCTATAGACAGGCGGGCGTCCGAGTCCCTGAAGCTTTCTTT. V and J are TRBV5-8 and TRBJ1-1; maybe TRBD1 (6 bases). Germline V gene lookup returns CDR1 SGHTS and CDR2 YDEGEE. Trimming took 3 bases from V and 6 from J, leaving 24 bases between them. The CDR3 sequence is 17 residues long.

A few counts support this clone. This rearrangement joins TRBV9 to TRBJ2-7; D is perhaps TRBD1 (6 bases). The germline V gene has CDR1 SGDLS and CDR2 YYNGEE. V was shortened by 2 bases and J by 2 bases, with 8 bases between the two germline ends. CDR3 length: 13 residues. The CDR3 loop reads CASSVGAAYEQYF. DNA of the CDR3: TGTGCCAGCAGCGTGGGGGCGGCCTACGAGCAGTACTTC.

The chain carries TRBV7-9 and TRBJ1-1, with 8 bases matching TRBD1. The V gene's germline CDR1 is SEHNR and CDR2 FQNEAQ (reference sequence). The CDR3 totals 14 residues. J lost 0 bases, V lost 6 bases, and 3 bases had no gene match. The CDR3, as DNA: TGTGCCAGCAGTCAGGGGGCGGTGAACACTGAAGCTTTCTTT. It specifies CASSQGAVNTEAFF. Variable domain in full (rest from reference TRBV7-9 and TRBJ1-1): DTGVSQNPRHKITKRGQNVTFRCDPISEHNRLYWYRQTLGQGPEFLTYFQNEAQLEKSRLLSDRFSAERPKGSFSTLEIQRTEQGDSAMYLCASSQGAVNTEAFFGQGTRLTVV.